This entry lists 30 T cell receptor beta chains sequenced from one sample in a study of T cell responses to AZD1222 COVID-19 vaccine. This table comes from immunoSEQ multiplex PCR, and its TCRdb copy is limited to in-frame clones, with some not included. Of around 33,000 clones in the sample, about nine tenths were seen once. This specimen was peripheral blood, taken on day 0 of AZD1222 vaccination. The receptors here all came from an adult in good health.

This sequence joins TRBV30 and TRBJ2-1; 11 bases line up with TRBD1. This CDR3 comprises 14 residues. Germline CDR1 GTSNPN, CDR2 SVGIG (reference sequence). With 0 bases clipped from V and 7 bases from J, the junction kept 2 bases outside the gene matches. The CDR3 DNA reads TGTGCCTGGAGTGTGGGACAGGGGGTTAATGAGCAGTTCTTC. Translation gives CAWSVGQGVNEQFF.

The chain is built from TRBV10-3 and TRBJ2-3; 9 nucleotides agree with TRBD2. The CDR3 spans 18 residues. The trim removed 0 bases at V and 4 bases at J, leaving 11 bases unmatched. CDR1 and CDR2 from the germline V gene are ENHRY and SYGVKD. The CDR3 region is CAISESIYGGGVADTQYF. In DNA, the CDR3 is TGTGCCATCAGTGAGTCGATTTACGGCGGGGGGGTCGCAGATACGCAGTATTTT.

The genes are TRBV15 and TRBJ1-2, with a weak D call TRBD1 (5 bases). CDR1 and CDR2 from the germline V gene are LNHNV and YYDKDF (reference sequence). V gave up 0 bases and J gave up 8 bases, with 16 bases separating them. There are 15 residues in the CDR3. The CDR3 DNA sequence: TGTGCCACCAGCAGAGAAGCCAGGGCAGTGGAGGGCTACACCTTC. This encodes CATSREARAVEGYTF.

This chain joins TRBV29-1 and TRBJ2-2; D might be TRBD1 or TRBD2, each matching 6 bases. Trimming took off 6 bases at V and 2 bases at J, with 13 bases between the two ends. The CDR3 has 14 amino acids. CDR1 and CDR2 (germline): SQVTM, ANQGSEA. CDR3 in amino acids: CSVRVGGNTGELFF. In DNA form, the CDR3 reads TGCAGCGTACGGGTCGGGGGCAACACCGGGGAGCTGTTTTTT.

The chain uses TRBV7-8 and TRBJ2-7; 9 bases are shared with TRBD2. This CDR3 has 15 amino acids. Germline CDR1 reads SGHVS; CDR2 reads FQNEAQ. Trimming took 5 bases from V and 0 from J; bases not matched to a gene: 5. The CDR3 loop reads CASSPSSGASYEQYF. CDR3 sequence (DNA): TGTGCCAGCAGCCCTTCTAGCGGGGCCTCCTACGAGCAGTACTTC. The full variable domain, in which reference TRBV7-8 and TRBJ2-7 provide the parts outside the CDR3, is GAGVSQSPRYKVAKRGQDVALRCDPISGHVSLFWYQQALGQGPEFLTYFQNEAQLDKSGLPSDRFFAERPEGSVSTLKIQRTQQEDSAVYLCASSPSSGASYEQYFGPGTRLTVT.

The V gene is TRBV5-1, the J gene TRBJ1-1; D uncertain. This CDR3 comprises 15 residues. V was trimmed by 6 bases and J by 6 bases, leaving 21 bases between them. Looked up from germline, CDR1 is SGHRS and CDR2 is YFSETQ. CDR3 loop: CASNGPSTAGSEAFF. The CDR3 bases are TGCGCCAGCAACGGACCCTCCACGGCTGGTTCTGAAGCTTTCTTT.

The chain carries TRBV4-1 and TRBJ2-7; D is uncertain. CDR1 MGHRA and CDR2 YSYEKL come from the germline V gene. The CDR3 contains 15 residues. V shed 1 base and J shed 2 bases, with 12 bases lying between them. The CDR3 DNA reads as TGCGCCAGCAGCCAAGTTGTAGTTACTACCTACGAGCAGTACTTC. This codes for CASSQVVVTTYEQYF.

The CDR3 nucleotides read TGTGCCAGCAGTTGGCCCGGGACAGGGACCCCCAATGAGCAGTTCTTC. Amino acids: CASSWPGTGTPNEQFF. The J gene is TRBJ2-1, the V gene TRBV6-5, with 9 nucleotides matching TRBD1. The trim removed 4 bases at V and 6 bases at J, leaving 10 bases unmatched. The germline V gene has CDR1 MNHEY and CDR2 SVGAGI. This CDR3 region has 16 residues.

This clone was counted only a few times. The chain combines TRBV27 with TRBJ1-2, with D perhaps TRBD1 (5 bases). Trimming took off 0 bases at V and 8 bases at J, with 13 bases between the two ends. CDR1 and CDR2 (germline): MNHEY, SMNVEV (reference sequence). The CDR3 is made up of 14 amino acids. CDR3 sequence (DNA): TGTGCCAGCAGTTTATCTAGTTTAGAGGGGGGCTACACCTTC. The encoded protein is CASSLSSLEGGYTF.

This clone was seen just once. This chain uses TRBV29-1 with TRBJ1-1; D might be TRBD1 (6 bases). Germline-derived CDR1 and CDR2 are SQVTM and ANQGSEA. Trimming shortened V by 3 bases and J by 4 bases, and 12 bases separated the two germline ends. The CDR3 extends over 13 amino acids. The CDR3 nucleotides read TGCAGCGTTGATATGGGGGGCATCACTGAAGCTTTCTTT. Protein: CSVDMGGITEAFF.

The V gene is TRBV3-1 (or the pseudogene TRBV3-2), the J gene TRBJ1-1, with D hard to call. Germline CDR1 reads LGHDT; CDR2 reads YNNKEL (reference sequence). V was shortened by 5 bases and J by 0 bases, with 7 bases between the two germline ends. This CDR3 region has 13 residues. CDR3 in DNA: TGTGCCAGCAGCTCCAAGTTGAACACTGAAGCTTTCTTT. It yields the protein CASSSKLNTEAFF.

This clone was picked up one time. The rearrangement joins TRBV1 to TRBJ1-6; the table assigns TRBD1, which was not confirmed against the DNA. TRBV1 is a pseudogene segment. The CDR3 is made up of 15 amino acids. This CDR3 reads CTSSQELGTNSPLHF. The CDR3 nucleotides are TGCACCAGCAGCCAAGAATTGGGCACCAATTCACCCCTCCACTTT.

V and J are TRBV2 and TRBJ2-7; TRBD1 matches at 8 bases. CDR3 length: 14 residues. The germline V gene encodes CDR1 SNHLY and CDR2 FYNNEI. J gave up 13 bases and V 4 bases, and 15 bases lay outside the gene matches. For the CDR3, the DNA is TGTGCCAGCAGTGGGACCACCCTCGCTGGACAGGGCTACTTC. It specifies CASSGTTLAGQGYF.

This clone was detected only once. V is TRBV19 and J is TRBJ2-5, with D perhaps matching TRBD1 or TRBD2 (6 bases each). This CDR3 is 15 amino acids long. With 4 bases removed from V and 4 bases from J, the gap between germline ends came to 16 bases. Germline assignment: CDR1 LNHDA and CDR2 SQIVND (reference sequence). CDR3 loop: CASSTGGVGGETQYF. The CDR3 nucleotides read TGTGCCAGTAGTACCGGAGGGGTAGGGGGAGAGACCCAGTACTTC.

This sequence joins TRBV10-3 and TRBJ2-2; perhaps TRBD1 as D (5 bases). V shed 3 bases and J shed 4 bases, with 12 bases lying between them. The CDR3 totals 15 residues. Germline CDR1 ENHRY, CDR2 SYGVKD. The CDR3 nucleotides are TGTGCCATCAGTGATCCGGACACAACCACCGGGGAGCTGTTTTTT. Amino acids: CAISDPDTTTGELFF.

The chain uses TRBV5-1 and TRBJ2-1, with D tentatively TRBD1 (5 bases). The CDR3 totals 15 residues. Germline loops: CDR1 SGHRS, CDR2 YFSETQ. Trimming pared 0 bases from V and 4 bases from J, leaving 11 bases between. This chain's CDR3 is CASSLGGDPYNEQFF. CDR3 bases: TGCGCCAGCAGCTTGGGGGGCGACCCATACAATGAGCAGTTCTTC.

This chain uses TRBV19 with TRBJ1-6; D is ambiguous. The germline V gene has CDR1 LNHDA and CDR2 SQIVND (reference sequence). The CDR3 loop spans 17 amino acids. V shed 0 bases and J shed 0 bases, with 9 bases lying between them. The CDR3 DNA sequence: TGTGCCAGTAGTATAGATGGTCGGAGCTCCTATAATTCACCCCTCCACTTT. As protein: CASSIDGRSSYNSPLHF. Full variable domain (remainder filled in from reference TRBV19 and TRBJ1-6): DGGITQSPKYLFRKEGQNVTLSCEQNLNHDAMYWYRQDPGQGLRLIYYSQIVNDFQKGDIAEGYSVSREKKESFPLTVTSAQKNPTAFYLCASSIDGRSSYNSPLHFGNGTRLTVT.

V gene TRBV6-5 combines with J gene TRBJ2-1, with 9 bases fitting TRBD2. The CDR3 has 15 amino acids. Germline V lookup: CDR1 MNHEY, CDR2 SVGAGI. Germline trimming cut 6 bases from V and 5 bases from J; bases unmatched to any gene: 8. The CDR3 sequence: CASSPGLAGNNEQFF. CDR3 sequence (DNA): TGTGCCAGCAGCCCGGGACTAGCTGGCAACAATGAGCAGTTCTTC.

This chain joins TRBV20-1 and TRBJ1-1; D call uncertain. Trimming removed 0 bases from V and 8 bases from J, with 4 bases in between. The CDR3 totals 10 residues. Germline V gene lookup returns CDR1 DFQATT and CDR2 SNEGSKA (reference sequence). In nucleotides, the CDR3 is TGCAGTGCTAGAGATATGGAAGCTTTCTTT. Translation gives CSARDMEAFF.

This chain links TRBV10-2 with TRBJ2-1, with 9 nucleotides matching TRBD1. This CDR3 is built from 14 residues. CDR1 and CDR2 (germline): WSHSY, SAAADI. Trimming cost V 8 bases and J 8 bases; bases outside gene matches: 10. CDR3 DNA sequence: TGCGCCAGCGTCGGGACAGGGTATTCCCATGAGCAGTTCTTC. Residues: CASVGTGYSHEQFF.

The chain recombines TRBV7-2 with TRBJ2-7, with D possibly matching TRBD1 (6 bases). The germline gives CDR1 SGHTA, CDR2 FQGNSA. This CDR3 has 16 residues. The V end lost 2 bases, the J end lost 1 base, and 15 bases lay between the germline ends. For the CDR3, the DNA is TGTGCCAGCAGCTTAAAGCTTACAGGGAAGTCCTACGAGCAGTACTTC. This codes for CASSLKLTGKSYEQYF. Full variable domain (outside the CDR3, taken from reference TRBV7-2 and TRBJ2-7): GAGVSQSPSNKVTEKGKDVELRCDPISGHTALYWYRQSLGQGLEFLIYFQGNSAPDKSGLPSDRFSAERTGGSVSTLTIQRTQQEDSAVYLCASSLKLTGKSYEQYFGPGTRLTVT.

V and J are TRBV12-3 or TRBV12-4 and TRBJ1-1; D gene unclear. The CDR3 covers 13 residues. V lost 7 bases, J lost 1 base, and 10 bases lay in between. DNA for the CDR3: TGTGCCAGCACTCCAAAAAGGAACACTGAAGCTTTCTTT. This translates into CASTPKRNTEAFF.

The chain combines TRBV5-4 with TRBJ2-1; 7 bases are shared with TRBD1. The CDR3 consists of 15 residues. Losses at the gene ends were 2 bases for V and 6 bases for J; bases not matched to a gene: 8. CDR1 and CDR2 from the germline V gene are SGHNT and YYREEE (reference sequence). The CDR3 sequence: CASSFSTGTANEQFF. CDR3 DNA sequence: TGTGCCAGCAGCTTCTCGACAGGGACGGCCAATGAGCAGTTCTTC.

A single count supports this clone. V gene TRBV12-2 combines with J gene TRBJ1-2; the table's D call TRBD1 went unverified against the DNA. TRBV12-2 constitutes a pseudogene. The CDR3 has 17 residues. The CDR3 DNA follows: TGTGCAAGTCGCTTAGGTCTTGGGGACAGCCTAAACTATGGCTACACCTTC. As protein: CASRLGLGDSLNYGYTF.

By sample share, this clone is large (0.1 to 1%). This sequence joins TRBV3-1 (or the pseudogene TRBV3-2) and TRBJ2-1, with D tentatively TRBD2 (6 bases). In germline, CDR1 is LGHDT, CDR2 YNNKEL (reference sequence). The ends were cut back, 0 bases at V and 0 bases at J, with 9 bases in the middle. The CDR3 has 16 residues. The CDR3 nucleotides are TGTGCCAGCAGCCAAGATGGGGGGAGCTCCTACAATGAGCAGTTCTTC. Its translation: CASSQDGGSSYNEQFF.

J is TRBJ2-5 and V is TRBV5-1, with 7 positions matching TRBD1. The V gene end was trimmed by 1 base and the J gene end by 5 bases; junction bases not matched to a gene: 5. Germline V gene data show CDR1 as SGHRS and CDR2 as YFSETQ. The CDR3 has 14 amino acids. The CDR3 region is CASSLTGAQETQYF. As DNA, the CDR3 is TGCGCCAGCAGCTTGACAGGGGCGCAGGAGACCCAGTACTTC.

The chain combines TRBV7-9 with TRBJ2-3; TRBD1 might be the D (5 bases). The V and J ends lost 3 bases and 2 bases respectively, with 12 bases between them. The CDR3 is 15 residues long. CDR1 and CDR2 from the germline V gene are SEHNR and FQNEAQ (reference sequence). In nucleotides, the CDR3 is TGTGCCAGCAGCTTGAATACAGGCAACACAGATACGCAGTATTTT. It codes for CASSLNTGNTDTQYF.

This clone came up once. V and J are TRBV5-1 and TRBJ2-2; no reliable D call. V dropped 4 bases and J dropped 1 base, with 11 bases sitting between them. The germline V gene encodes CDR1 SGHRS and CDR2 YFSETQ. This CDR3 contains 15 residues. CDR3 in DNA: TGCGCCAGCAGCGATAATGCCTTGAACACCGGGGAGCTGTTTTTT. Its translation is CASSDNALNTGELFF. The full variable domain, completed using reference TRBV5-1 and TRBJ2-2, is KAGVTQTPRYLIKTRGQQVTLSCSPISGHRSVSWYQQTPGQGLQFLFEYFSETQRNKGNFPGRFSGRQFSNSRSEMNVSTLELGDSALYLCASSDNALNTGELFFGEGSRLTVL.

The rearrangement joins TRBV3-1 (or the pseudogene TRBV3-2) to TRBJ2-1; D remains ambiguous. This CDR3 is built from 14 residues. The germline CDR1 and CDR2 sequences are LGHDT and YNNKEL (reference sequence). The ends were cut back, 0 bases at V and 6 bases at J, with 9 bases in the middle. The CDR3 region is CASSQDILPNEQFF. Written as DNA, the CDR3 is TGTGCCAGCAGCCAAGATATACTACCCAATGAGCAGTTCTTC.

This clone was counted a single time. This CDR3 reads CASSVTGLAGGDTQYF. The CDR3 DNA reads as TGTGCCAGCAGCGTGACGGGACTAGCGGGGGGAGATACGCAGTATTTT. The J gene is TRBJ2-3, the V gene TRBV9, with TRBD2 identical over 15 bases. In germline, CDR1 is SGDLS, CDR2 YYNGEE. J gave up 5 bases and V 2 bases, and 3 bases lay outside the gene matches. This CDR3 is 16 amino acids long.